A selection of T cell receptor beta chains follows, all from one sample in a study of OX40 agonist ivuxolimab in advanced cancers. Generated by immunoSEQ multiplex PCR, the TCRdb table keeps only in-frame clones and is missing some. The repertoire has around 62,000 clones, approximately 87% of them found once; the top ten carry 0.68%. This sample comprised CD4+ or CD8+ T cells sorted from blood, obtained in a trial of the OX40 agonist ivuxolimab. The receptors were gathered from an adult with an advanced solid tumor such as melanoma, head and neck, liver or kidney cancer. CDR3s leave out the opening cysteine and the closing phenylalanine or tryptophan. The D gene is left open where the match is weak. Size tells how often a clone was seen (once, few, many) or the class of an expanded clone, and some rows leave it out.

j_gene: TRBJ1-2; v_gene: TRBV6-5; d_gene: TRBD1; abundance: -; CDR3aa: ASSYGRGRWGYT
j_gene: TRBJ1-2; v_gene: TRBV19; d_gene: -; abundance: -; CDR3aa: ASSIIMGPNYGYT
j_gene: TRBJ1-3; v_gene: TRBV9; d_gene: TRBD1; abundance: few; CDR3aa: ASSVVNGQVGNTIY
j_gene: TRBJ1-2; v_gene: TRBV7-2; d_gene: TRBD1; abundance: -; CDR3aa: ASSPQGVYGYT
j_gene: TRBJ1-2; v_gene: TRBV7-2; d_gene: -; abundance: -; CDR3aa: ASSLAPQGLGYGYT
j_gene: TRBJ1-1; v_gene: TRBV5-5; d_gene: -; abundance: -; CDR3aa: ASSLAADTEAF
j_gene: TRBJ1-1; v_gene: TRBV7-2; d_gene: -; abundance: once; CDR3aa: ASSSRIGDTEAF
j_gene: TRBJ1-4; v_gene: TRBV23-1; d_gene: -; abundance: -; CDR3aa: ASSRGANEKLF
j_gene: TRBJ1-1; v_gene: TRBV7-8; d_gene: -; abundance: -; CDR3aa: ASRPRGGENTEAF
j_gene: TRBJ2-5; v_gene: TRBV27; d_gene: -; abundance: -; CDR3aa: ASSLAHLRETQY
j_gene: TRBJ2-1; v_gene: TRBV11-2; d_gene: -; abundance: -; CDR3aa: ASSPDRDPKF
j_gene: TRBJ1-1; v_gene: TRBV19; d_gene: -; abundance: -; CDR3aa: ASSIEGTEAF
j_gene: TRBJ1-2; v_gene: TRBV25-1; d_gene: -; abundance: -; CDR3aa: ASSEGSGTDQIYGYT
j_gene: TRBJ1-3; v_gene: TRBV7-2; d_gene: -; abundance: -; CDR3aa: ASSLDPSSSGNTIY
j_gene: TRBJ2-5; v_gene: TRBV6-1; d_gene: TRBD2; abundance: -; CDR3aa: ASNLAGAPDQY
j_gene: TRBJ2-1; v_gene: TRBV4-3; d_gene: -; abundance: -; CDR3aa: ASSQDRTAAVQF
j_gene: TRBJ2-3; v_gene: TRBV5-4; d_gene: TRBD2; abundance: -; CDR3aa: ASSGAGASTDTQY
j_gene: TRBJ2-3; v_gene: TRBV18; d_gene: -; abundance: -; CDR3aa: ASSPWTGTDTQY
j_gene: TRBJ2-3; v_gene: TRBV6-1; d_gene: -; abundance: -; CDR3aa: ATDRASVSDTQY
j_gene: TRBJ2-5; v_gene: TRBV19; d_gene: TRBD2; abundance: -; CDR3aa: ASSPGTSQQETQY
j_gene: TRBJ1-1; v_gene: TRBV29-1; d_gene: -; abundance: -; CDR3aa: SVARGAMNTEAF
j_gene: TRBJ1-4; v_gene: TRBV5-1; d_gene: -; abundance: -; CDR3aa: ASSLRAADEKLF
j_gene: TRBJ1-2; v_gene: TRBV19; d_gene: -; abundance: -; CDR3aa: ASSMVDTNYGYT
j_gene: TRBJ2-3; v_gene: TRBV6-5; d_gene: TRBD1; abundance: -; CDR3aa: ASSYLATGDSRTQY
j_gene: TRBJ1-6; v_gene: TRBV6-1; d_gene: TRBD1; abundance: -; CDR3aa: ASSGPGQTNSPLH
j_gene: TRBJ2-5; v_gene: TRBV18; d_gene: -; abundance: few; CDR3aa: ASSKSGSMGETQY
j_gene: TRBJ1-5; v_gene: TRBV6-5; d_gene: -; abundance: few; CDR3aa: ASSYSRVQPQH
j_gene: TRBJ2-5; v_gene: TRBV11-2; d_gene: -; abundance: -; CDR3aa: ASSLALQGETQY
j_gene: TRBJ2-3; v_gene: TRBV10-1; d_gene: TRBD2; abundance: -; CDR3aa: ASSESGEASGGIPDTQY
j_gene: TRBJ2-1; v_gene: TRBV4-1; d_gene: TRBD1; abundance: -; CDR3aa: ASTATGLGNEQF
j_gene: TRBJ2-2; v_gene: TRBV18; d_gene: TRBD1; abundance: -; CDR3aa: ASSSTGVTGELF
j_gene: TRBJ2-1; v_gene: TRBV19; d_gene: -; abundance: -; CDR3aa: ASSIVPSSSYNEQF
j_gene: TRBJ1-5; v_gene: TRBV7-2; d_gene: -; abundance: few; CDR3aa: ASSFLGPSSNQPQH
j_gene: TRBJ1-2; v_gene: TRBV27; d_gene: -; abundance: -; CDR3aa: ASSSLGSNYGYT
j_gene: TRBJ2-2; v_gene: TRBV5-8; d_gene: TRBD1; abundance: -; CDR3aa: ASSPRTGGSFTGELF
j_gene: TRBJ1-2; v_gene: TRBV5-4; d_gene: -; abundance: once; CDR3aa: ASSLGRDGYT
j_gene: TRBJ2-5; v_gene: TRBV28; d_gene: TRBD2; abundance: few; CDR3aa: ASRRAGGQETQY
j_gene: TRBJ2-5; v_gene: TRBV19; d_gene: -; abundance: -; CDR3aa: ASGPGQTQETQY
j_gene: TRBJ2-7; v_gene: TRBV5-1; d_gene: -; abundance: -; CDR3aa: ASSTETAYEQY
j_gene: TRBJ1-5; v_gene: TRBV4-3; d_gene: -; abundance: -; CDR3aa: ASSQDLAPRPQH
j_gene: TRBJ1-4; v_gene: TRBV6-5; d_gene: -; abundance: -; CDR3aa: ASSYGTGEKLF
j_gene: TRBJ1-3; v_gene: TRBV18; d_gene: TRBD1; abundance: -; CDR3aa: ASSLGQDHSGNTIY
j_gene: TRBJ1-1; v_gene: TRBV12-5; d_gene: -; abundance: -; CDR3aa: ASGLVSGWETEAF
j_gene: TRBJ2-5; v_gene: TRBV2; d_gene: -; abundance: -; CDR3aa: ASSEAAGTQETQY
j_gene: TRBJ2-3; v_gene: TRBV7-2; d_gene: TRBD2; abundance: -; CDR3aa: ASSLASGGRDTQY
j_gene: TRBJ1-4; v_gene: TRBV10-3; d_gene: -; abundance: -; CDR3aa: AISESGRGNEKLF
j_gene: TRBJ2-1; v_gene: TRBV11-2; d_gene: -; abundance: -; CDR3aa: ASSLEQGYFYNEQF
j_gene: TRBJ2-5; v_gene: TRBV29-1; d_gene: -; abundance: -; CDR3aa: SVGQRQETQY
j_gene: TRBJ1-2; v_gene: TRBV29-1; d_gene: -; abundance: -; CDR3aa: SVVSGVRGYGYT
j_gene: TRBJ1-6; v_gene: TRBV27; d_gene: -; abundance: -; CDR3aa: ASTDMGGGPLH
j_gene: TRBJ1-1; v_gene: TRBV6-1; d_gene: -; abundance: -; CDR3aa: ASITPFGGTEAF
j_gene: TRBJ2-3; v_gene: TRBV29-1; d_gene: -; abundance: -; CDR3aa: SVEGGSRVGTDTQY